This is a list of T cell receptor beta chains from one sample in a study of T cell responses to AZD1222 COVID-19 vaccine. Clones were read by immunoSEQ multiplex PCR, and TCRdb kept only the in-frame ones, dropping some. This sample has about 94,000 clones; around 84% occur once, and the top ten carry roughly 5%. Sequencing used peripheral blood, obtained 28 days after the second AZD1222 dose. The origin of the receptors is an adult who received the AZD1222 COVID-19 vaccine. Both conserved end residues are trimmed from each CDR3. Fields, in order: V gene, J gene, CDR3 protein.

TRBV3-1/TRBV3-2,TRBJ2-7,ASSQVLAYEQY
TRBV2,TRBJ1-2,ASSRQGADYGYT
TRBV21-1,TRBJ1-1,ASSKKAQGEAAEAF
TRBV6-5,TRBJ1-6,ASRIGAYSPLH
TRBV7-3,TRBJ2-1,ASSLKGSSYNEQF
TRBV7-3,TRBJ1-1,ASSSPQGTTF
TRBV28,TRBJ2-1,ASSLTANPGSYNEQF
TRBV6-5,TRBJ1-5,ASSWTGAYNQPQH
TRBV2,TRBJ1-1,ASSEMGSGAF
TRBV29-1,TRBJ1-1,SVESVGGEAF
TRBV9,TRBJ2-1,ASSSSGQGYNEQF
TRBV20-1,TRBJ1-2,SARVGGGYT
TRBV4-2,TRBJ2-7,ASSQDGLGLVYEQY
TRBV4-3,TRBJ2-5,ASSPGSTGGQETQY
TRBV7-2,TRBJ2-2,ASSLGTRGYTGELF
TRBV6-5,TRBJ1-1,ASSYTTEGPVAEAF
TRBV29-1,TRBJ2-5,SLKGPSETQY
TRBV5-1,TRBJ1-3,ASSLEQGGNTIY
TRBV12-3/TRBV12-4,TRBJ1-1,ASSFQNTEAF
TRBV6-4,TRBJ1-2,ASYDGQGGYT
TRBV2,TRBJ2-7,ASSERVHSYEQY
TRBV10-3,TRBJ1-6,AISESVSSSPLH
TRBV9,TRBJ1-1,ASSTTGANTEAF
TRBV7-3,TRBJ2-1,ASSLIGYNEQF
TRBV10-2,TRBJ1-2,ASSEWALPGGGYT
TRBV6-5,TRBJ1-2,ASSRAPYGYT
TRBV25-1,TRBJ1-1,ASSVQGTTEAF
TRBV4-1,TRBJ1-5,ASSQLPAGRNSNQPQH
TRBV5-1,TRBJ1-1,ASSRMMNTEAF